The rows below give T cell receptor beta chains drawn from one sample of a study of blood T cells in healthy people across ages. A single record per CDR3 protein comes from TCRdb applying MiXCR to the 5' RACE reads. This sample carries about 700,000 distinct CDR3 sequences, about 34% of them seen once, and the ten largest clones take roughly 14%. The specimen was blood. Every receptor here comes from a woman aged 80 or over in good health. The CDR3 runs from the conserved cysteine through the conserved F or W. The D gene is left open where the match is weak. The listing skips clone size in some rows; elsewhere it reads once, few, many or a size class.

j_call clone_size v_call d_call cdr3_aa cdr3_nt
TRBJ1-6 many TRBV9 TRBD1 CASSAHTGANSPLHF TGTGCCAGCAGCGCTCACACAGGGGCGAATTCACCCCTCCACTTT
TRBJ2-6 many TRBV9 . CASSVSSGANVLTF TGCGCCAGCAGCGTATCCTCTGGGGCCAACGTCCTGACTTTC
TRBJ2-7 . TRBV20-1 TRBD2 CSARTSSGFHEQYF TGCAGTGCGAGGACTAGCTCTGGATTCCACGAGCAGTACTTC
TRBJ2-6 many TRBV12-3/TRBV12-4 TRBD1 CASSSRTGRGFGANVLTF TGTGCCAGCAGTTCTCGGACAGGGCGGGGATTTGGGGCCAACGTCCTGACTTTC
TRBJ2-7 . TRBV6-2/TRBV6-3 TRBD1 CACTKSGTGNYEQYF TGTGCCTGCACCAAATCCGGGACAGGGAACTACGAGCAGTACTTC
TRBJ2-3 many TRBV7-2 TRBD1 CASSSGTGGQYF TGTGCCAGCAGCTCGGGGACAGGCGGGCAGTATTTT
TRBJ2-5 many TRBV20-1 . CSARSPTGQETQYF TGCAGTGCTAGATCCCCGACAGGTCAAGAGACCCAGTACTTC
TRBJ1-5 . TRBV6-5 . CASSYSAGSNQPQHF TGTGCCAGCAGTTACTCGGCAGGAAGCAATCAGCCCCAGCATTTT
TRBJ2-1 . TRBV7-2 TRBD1 CASSPRLGQGAGDEQFF TGTGCCAGCAGTCCGAGGTTAGGACAGGGGGCTGGCGATGAGCAGTTCTTC
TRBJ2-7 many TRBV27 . CASSGRPSYEQYF TGTGCCAGCAGCGGACGTCCGTCCTACGAGCAGTACTTC
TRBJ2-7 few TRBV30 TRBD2 CAWSGSGMAYYEQYF TGTGCCTGGAGTGGGAGCGGGATGGCCTACTACGAGCAGTACTTC
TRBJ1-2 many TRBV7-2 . CASSLEGGTGSDYGYTF TGTGCCAGCAGCTTGGAGGGGGGGACGGGCTCTGACTATGGCTACACCTTC
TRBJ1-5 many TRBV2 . CATRAGAGSNQPQHF TGTGCCACCCGGGCAGGGGCGGGGAGCAATCAGCCCCAGCATTTT
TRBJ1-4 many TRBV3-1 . CASSRRLAATNEKLFF TGTGCCAGCAGCCGTCGTCTGGCTGCAACTAATGAAAAACTGTTTTTT
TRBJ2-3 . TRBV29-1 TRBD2 CSGGTSGMDTQYF TGCAGCGGAGGGACTAGCGGGATGGATACGCAGTATTTT
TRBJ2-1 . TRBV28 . CASRLDTRSYNEQFF TGTGCCAGCAGACTCGACACCCGATCCTACAATGAGCAGTTCTTC
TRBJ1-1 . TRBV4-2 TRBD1 CASSPGQGAVATEAFF TGTGCCAGCAGCCCAGGACAGGGGGCCGTGGCCACTGAAGCTTTCTTT
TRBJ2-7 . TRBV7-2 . CASSPAAPTRLVGVEQYF TGTGCCAGCAGCCCGGCTGCCCCCACTCGATTGGTTGGGGTGGAGCAGTACTTC
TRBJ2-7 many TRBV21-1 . CASSKGCHWGLSYEQYF TGTGCCAGCAGCAAAGGTTGTCATTGGGGCCTCTCCTACGAGCAGTACTTC
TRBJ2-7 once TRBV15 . CATSRSEFPYEQYF TGTGCCACCAGCAGATCCGAGTTCCCCTACGAGCAGTACTTC
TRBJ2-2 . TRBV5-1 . CASSSNGDTGELFF TGCGCCAGCAGCTCCAACGGGGACACCGGGGAGCTGTTTTTT
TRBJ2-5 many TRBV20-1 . CSASDRRYQETQYF TGCAGTGCTAGTGACAGGCGGTACCAAGAGACCCAGTACTTC
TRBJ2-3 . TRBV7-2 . CASSLAGLATDTQYF TGTGCCAGCAGCTTAGCCGGACTGGCCACAGATACGCAGTATTTT
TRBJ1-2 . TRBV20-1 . CSAPWDALWLGYTF TGCAGTGCTCCCTGGGATGCGCTCTGGTTGGGCTACACCTTC
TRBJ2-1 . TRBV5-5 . CASSLDGRGEQFF TGTGCCAGCAGCTTGGATGGCCGTGGTGAGCAGTTCTTC
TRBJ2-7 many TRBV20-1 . CSARESGLLEQYF TGCAGTGCTAGAGAATCTGGACTGCTCGAGCAGTACTTC
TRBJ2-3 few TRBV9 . CASSLPPAESTDTQYF TGTGCCAGCAGCCTTCCCCCAGCAGAGAGCACAGATACGCAGTATTTT
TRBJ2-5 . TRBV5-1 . CASSPGTQQETQYF TGCGCCAGCAGCCCCGGGACCCAACAAGAGACCCAGTACTTC
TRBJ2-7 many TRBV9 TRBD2 CASSRGGAYEQYF TGTGCCAGCAGCCGGGGAGGGGCTTACGAGCAGTACTTC
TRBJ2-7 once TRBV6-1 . CASSKSGLSYNEQYF TGTGCCAGCAGTAAATCGGGGCTCTCCTACAATGAGCAGTACTTC
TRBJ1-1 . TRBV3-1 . CASSHTDLWTEAFF TGTGCCAGCAGTCATACGGACCTGTGGACTGAAGCTTTCTTT
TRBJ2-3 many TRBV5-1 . CASSTGMADTQYF TGCGCCAGCAGCACAGGGATGGCAGATACGCAGTATTTT
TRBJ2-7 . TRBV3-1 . CASSQGVTGCYEQYF TGTGCCAGCAGCCAAGGCGTGACGGGATGCTACGAGCAGTACTTC
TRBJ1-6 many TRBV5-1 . CASSLAGNDGSPLHF TGCGCCAGCAGCCTGGCGGGGAATGATGGTTCACCCCTCCACTTT
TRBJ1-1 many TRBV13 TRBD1 CASRGQAEAFF TGTGCCAGCAGGGGACAGGCTGAAGCTTTCTTT
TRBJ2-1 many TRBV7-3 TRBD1 CASSLDRGVNEQFF TGTGCCAGCAGTCTGGACAGGGGGGTTAATGAGCAGTTCTTC
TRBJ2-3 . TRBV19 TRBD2 CASRPTSGAAGDTQYF TGTGCCAGTAGGCCTACTAGCGGGGCCGCTGGAGATACGCAGTATTTT
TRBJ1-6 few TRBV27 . CASSFRSDNSPLHF TGTGCCAGCAGTTTTCGGTCAGATAATTCACCCCTCCACTTT
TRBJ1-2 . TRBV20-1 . CSAQDRVGLGGYTF TGCAGTGCTCAAGACAGAGTTGGATTGGGAGGCTACACCTTC
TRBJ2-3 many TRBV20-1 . CSARMSADTQYF TGCAGTGCTAGAATGTCCGCAGATACGCAGTATTTT
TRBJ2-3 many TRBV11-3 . CASSARDSTDTQYF TGTGCCAGCAGCGCAAGGGACTCCACAGATACGCAGTATTTT
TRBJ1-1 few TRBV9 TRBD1 CASSFRPTGEGGAFF TGTGCCAGCAGCTTCCGACCCACAGGGGAAGGGGGAGCTTTCTTT
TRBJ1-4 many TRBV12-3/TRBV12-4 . CASRETGAQLFF TGTGCCAGCAGGGAAACAGGAGCCCAACTGTTTTTT
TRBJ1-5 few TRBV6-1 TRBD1 CASSARDSARTNQPQHF TGTGCCAGCAGTGCCCGGGACAGTGCGAGGACCAATCAGCCCCAGCATTTT
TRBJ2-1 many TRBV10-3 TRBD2 CATLAGTDNEQFF TGTGCCACCCTAGCGGGAACGGACAATGAGCAGTTCTTC
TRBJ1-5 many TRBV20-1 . CSASGQRGQPQHF TGCAGTGCCTCAGGACAGCGGGGTCAGCCCCAGCATTTT
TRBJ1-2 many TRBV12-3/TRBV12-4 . CASSPTPVNYGYTF TGTGCCAGCAGTCCCACCCCTGTAAACTATGGCTACACCTTC
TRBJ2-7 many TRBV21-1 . CASSTNYRDHYEQYF TGTGCCAGCAGCACGAATTACAGGGATCACTACGAGCAGTACTTC
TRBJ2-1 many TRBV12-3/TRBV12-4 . CASNLPGANYNEQFF TGTGCCAGCAATCTCCCCGGGGCTAACTACAATGAGCAGTTCTTC
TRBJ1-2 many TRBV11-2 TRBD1 CASRQGFYGYTF TGTGCCAGCAGACAGGGGTTCTATGGCTACACCTTC
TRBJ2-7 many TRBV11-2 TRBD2 CASKRGSYEQYF TGTGCCAGCAAGCGGGGGTCCTACGAGCAGTACTTC
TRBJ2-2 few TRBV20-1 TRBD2 CSARDLKRGGRTGELFF TGCAGTGCTAGAGATCTCAAGCGGGGGGGCCGGACCGGGGAGCTGTTTTTT
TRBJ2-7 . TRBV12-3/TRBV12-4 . CASSEGGAVPPHEQYF TGTGCCAGCAGTGAAGGGGGGGCCGTCCCACCACATGAGCAGTACTTC
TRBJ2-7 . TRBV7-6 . CASSSGPNYEQYF TGTGCTAGCAGCTCAGGACCTAACTACGAGCAGTACTTC
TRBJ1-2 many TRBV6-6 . CASSPRQGGNYGYTF TGTGCCAGCAGCCCGAGGCAAGGGGGGAACTATGGCTACACCTTC
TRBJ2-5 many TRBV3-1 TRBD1 CASSWTGGDETQYF TGTGCCAGCAGCTGGACAGGGGGCGATGAGACCCAGTACTTC
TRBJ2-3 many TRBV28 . CASSLWTRTSTDTQYF TGTGCCAGCAGTTTGTGGACGCGGACTAGCACAGATACGCAGTATTTT
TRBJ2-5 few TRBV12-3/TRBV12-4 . CASSALSGGETQYF TGTGCCAGCAGTGCCTTGTCTGGCGGGGAGACCCAGTACTTC